Detailed here is one T cell receptor beta chain. The data are from a study of blood T cell repertoires in COVID-19. Overall study: Acute-phase and convalescent COVID-19 samples originated in the United States, Italy and Spain. Sample material is recorded as cDNA or gDNA derived from T cells, B-cell-depleted T cells, or PBMCs.

Authors' methods: Nucleated cell counts were estimated from reference gene primer amplification. Generated by immunoSEQ multiplex PCR, the TCRdb table keeps only in-frame clones and is missing some. V, J and clone size reflect that table, while D and trimming were determined from the DNA. Of about 150,000 clones in the sample, roughly 86% were seen once. The sequencing input was peripheral blood. The receptor comes from a human donor with acute or convalescent COVID-19. The donor label of this sample is uncertain.

The CDR3 loop reads CASSLFGGGIKETGELFF. The DNA of the CDR3 is TGTGCCAGCAGCTTATTCGGCGGGGGGATCAAGGAAACCGGGGAGCTGTTTTTT. This chain joins TRBV11-3 and TRBJ2-2, with 8 bases aligning to TRBD2. This CDR3 region has 18 residues. CDR1 is SGHNT and CDR2 is YENEEA in the germline V gene. V trimming: 2 bases; J trimming: 5 bases; junction bases outside the gene matches: 13.